What follows is one T cell receptor (beta chain) and its context. Its target is unknown. The germline V gene has CDR1 KGHDR and CDR2 SFDVKD. The V and J ends lost 4 bases and 6 bases respectively, with 7 bases between them. CDR3 length: 12 residues. Data came from immunoSEQ multiplex PCR; TCRdb stores just in-frame clones and leaves some out. The sample holds about 97,000 clones, roughly 90% seen once. The data were obtained in a study of T cell responses to AZD1222 COVID-19 vaccine. General observations from the study: The donors showed a predominance of white British ancestry and of females, with possible underestimation of clonal diversity. Spike regions recognized by vaccine-associated CD4 TCRs spanned the protein, led by 160-218 and 743-854. In the spike-specific TCR repertoire, nearly half reportedly target unmutated variant regions. Baseline seropositives among AZD1222 recipients totaled only 5 to 7.

The chain combines TRBV24-1 with TRBJ2-3; D not resolved. This sequence originates from an adult in good health. The sequences come from peripheral blood, collected on day 0 of AZD1222 vaccination. CDR3 in DNA: TGTGCCACCAGTGACAGACCCGATACGCAGTATTTT. Its protein product is CATSDRPDTQYF.